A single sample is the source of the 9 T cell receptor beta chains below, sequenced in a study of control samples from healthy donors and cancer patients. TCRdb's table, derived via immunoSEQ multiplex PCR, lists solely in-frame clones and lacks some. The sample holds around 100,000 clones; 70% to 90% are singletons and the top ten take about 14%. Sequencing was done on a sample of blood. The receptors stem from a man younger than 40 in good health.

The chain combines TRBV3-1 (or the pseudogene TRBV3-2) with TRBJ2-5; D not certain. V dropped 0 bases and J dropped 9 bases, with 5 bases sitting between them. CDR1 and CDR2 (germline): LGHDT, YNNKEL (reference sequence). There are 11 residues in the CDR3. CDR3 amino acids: CASSQDAPQYF. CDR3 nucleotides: TGTGCCAGCAGCCAAGACGCCCCCCAGTACTTC.

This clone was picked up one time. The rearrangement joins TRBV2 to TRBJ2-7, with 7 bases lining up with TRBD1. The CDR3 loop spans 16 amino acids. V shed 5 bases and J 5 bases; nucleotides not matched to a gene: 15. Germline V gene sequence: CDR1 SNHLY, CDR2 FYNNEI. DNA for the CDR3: TGTGCCAGCAGTTTCAGAGACAGGGTTTTTTTGAACGAGCAGTACTTC. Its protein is CASSFRDRVFLNEQYF.

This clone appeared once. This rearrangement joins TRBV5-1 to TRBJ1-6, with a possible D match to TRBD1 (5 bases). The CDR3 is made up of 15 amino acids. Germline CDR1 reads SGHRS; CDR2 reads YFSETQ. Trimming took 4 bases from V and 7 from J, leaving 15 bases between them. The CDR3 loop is CASSPIGAGNSPLHF. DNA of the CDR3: TGCGCCAGCAGCCCTATTGGGGCGGGGAATTCACCCCTCCACTTT.

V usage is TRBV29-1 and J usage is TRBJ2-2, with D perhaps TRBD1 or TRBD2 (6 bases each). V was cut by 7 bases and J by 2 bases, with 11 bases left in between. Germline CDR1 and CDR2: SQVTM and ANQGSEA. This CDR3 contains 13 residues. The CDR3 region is CSARGANTGELFF. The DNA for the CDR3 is TGCAGCGCTAGGGGGGCCAACACCGGGGAGCTGTTTTTT.

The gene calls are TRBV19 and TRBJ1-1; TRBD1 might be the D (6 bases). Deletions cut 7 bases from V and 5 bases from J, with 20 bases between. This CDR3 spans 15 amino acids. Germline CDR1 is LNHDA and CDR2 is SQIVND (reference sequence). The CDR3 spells CASTTVSAGDTEAFF. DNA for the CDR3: TGTGCCAGTACAACAGTTTCGGCAGGGGATACTGAAGCTTTCTTT.

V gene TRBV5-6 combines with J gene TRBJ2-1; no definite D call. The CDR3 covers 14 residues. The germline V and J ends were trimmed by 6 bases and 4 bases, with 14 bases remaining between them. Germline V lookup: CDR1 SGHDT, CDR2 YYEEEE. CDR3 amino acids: CASTNGELYNEQFF. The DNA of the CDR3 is TGTGCCAGCACCAATGGGGAACTATACAATGAGCAGTTCTTC. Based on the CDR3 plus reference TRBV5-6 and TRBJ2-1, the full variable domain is DAGVTQSPTHLIKTRGQQVTLRCSPKSGHDTVSWYQQALGQGPQFIFQYYEEEERQRGNFPDRFSGHQFPNYSSELNVNALLLGDSALYLCASTNGELYNEQFFGPGTRLTVL.

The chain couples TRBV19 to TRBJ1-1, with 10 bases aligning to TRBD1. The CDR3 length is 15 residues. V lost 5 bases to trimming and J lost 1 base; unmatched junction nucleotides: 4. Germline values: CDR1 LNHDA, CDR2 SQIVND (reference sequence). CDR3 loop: CASSRQGAQNTEAFF. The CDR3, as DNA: TGTGCCAGTAGTCGACAGGGGGCTCAGAACACTGAAGCTTTCTTT.

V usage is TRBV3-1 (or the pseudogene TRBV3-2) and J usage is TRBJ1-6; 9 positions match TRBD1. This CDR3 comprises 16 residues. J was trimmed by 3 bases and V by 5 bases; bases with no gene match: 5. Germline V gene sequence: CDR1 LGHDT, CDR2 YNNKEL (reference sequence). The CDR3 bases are TGTGCCAGCAGCTCAGAGACAGGGGGCTATAATTCACCCCTCCACTTT. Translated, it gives CASSSETGGYNSPLHF.

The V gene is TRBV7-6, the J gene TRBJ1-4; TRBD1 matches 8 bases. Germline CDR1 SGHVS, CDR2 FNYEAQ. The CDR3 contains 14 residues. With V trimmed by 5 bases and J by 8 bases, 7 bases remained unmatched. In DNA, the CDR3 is TGTGCCAGCAGCCGGCAGGGGGCTTACGAAAAACTGTTTTTT. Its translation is CASSRQGAYEKLFF.